The T cell receptor beta chain described here comes from a study of T cell changes during pregnancy in multiple sclerosis. Assay: immunoSEQ multiplex PCR; the TCRdb copy retains only in-frame clones and omits some. This table holds 40,000 to 55,000 clones, about nine tenths found once. Germline values: CDR1 SGHTA, CDR2 FQGNSA. This CDR3 has 14 amino acids. V was cut by 1 base and J by 4 bases, with 10 bases left in between. Points on this clone: Other DNA variants within this sample encode the same CDR3.

The chain is built from TRBV7-2 and TRBJ1-1; maybe TRBD1 (6 bases). The sequence was collected from a female donor in good health, enrolled as a control in a pregnancy study. The source material was peripheral blood, sampled in the first trimester of pregnancy. CDR3 nucleotides: TGTGCCAGCAGCTTAGTAGGGGGGGGCACTGAAGCTTTCTTT. This gives the protein CASSLVGGGTEAFF. Looking up the rest from reference TRBV7-2 and TRBJ1-1 gives the full variable domain: GAGVSQSPSNKVTEKGKDVELRCDPISGHTALYWYRQSLGQGLEFLIYFQGNSAPDKSGLPSDRFSAERTGGSVSTLTIQRTQQEDSAVYLCASSLVGGGTEAFFGQGTRLTVV.